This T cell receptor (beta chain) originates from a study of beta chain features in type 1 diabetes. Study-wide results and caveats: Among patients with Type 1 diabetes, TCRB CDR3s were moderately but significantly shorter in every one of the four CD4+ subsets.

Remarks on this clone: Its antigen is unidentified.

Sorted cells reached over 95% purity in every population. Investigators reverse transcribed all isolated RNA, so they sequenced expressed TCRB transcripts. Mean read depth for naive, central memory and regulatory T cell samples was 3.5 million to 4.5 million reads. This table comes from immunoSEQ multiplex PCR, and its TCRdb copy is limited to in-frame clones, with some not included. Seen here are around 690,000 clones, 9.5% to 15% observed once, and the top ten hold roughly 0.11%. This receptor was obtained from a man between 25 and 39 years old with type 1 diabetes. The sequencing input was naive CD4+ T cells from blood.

CDR3 amino acids: CASSATLGEQYF. The CDR3 DNA follows: TGTGCCAGCAGCGCGACCCTTGGCGAGCAGTACTTC. The J gene is TRBJ2-7, the V gene TRBV7-9; D call uncertain. The V gene's germline CDR1 is SEHNR and CDR2 FQNEAQ (reference sequence). CDR3 length equals 12 residues. The germline V and J ends were trimmed by 5 bases and 6 bases, with 11 bases remaining between them.